The entry that follows covers one T cell receptor (beta chain) sequence. No antigen is known for it. The PCR made use of 60 Vbeta and 13 Jbeta primers. Per the original methods: Later, tens of millions of unique TCR beta chains were counted in an analysis, and 10 million to 12 million of them were shared. Some clones are missing from TCRdb's copy, which holds only in-frame ones; the method was immunoSEQ multiplex PCR. V and J calls and clone size are as listed in that table; D and trimming were resolved from the DNA. The repertoire holds over 95,000 clones, with around 77% as singletons. This sample is drawn from a study of cytomegalovirus exposure and HLA in healthy donors. CDR3 size: 14 residues. J gave up 4 bases and V 6 bases, and 7 bases lay outside the gene matches. The germline CDR1 and CDR2 sequences are MGHRA and YSYEKL. Whole-study results and caveats: The only immune exposure information that was available was CMV serostatus. Later analysis associated a missense DCLRE1C variant with TCR beta V- and J-gene trimming. Prior analysis indicated that the majority of TCR beta V segments exhibited productivity approximately 87% or approximately 30% of the time.

This TCR came from a man aged 40-50 years in good health and CMV-seropositive. The chain uses TRBV4-1 and TRBJ1-2; 8 nucleotides match TRBD1. Sequencing input: PBMCs. The CDR3 DNA reads as TGCGCCAGCAGGTCAGGGGGCGCTGCCTATGGCTACACCTTC. Translating it yields CASRSGGAAYGYTF.